Sequencing of this TCR beta chain was carried out in a study of regulatory T cells in long-lasting Graves disease. Time point in this sample: persistent/refractory GD, antithyroid drugs over 5 years with positive TRAb. The TCR library was made from RNA that had been extracted from PBMCs in TRIzol. V was pared by 6 bases and J by 6 bases, with 15 bases between. Per the germline V gene, CDR1 is SGHKS and CDR2 is YYEKEE (reference sequence). This CDR3 has 14 residues. Construction of TCR beta libraries relied on iRepertoire HTBI primers and on Arm-PCR targeting CDR3 regions. Each CDR3 protein is one row after TCRdb ran MiXCR on the multiplex PCR reads. The data hold hundreds of thousands of distinct CDR3 sequences, with around 30% observed a single time.

The specimen comprised peripheral blood mononuclear cells (PBMCs), sampled when the disease was refractory, from a patient treated with antithyroid drugs. The V call is TRBV5-5, the J call TRBJ1-4, with D possibly matching TRBD1 (5 bases). The receptor's source is a female donor with Graves disease. CDR3: CASKNGPGYEKLFF. As DNA, the CDR3 is TGTGCCAGCAAAAACGGGCCAGGGTATGAAAAACTGTTTTTT.